These T cell receptor beta chains were read from a single sample in a study of CD4 T cell repertoires in COVID-19. The repertoire was sequenced with immunoSEQ multiplex PCR; TCRdb's copy has only in-frame clones and lacks some. The table includes more than 65,000 clones, about four fifths detected once. This sample comprised CD4+ T cells from peripheral blood, obtained after recovery from COVID-19. The receptor set was obtained from a human donor who had COVID-19. CDR3s include the opening cysteine and the closing phenylalanine or tryptophan. The D gene is left open where the match is weak. Clone sizes are given selectively: once, few, many, or a class where the clone is expanded.

cdr3_aa,cdr3_nt,v_call,d_call,j_call,cdr3_length,clone_size
CASSLGGLTTGASGNTIYF,TGTGCCAGCAGCCTCGGGGGGTTGACAACAGGGGCCTCTGGAAACACCATATATTTT,TRBV5-6,TRBD1,TRBJ1-3,19,few
CASSPSSYNEQFF,TGTGCCAGCAGCCCCAGCTCCTACAATGAGCAGTTCTTC,TRBV3-1/TRBV3-2,NA,TRBJ2-1,13,NA
CASSFYVAGVKETQYF,TGTGCCAGCAGTTTTTACGTAGCGGGAGTCAAAGAGACCCAGTACTTC,TRBV7-6,TRBD2,TRBJ2-5,16,NA
CATSDQGRETQYF,TGTGCCACCAGTGACCAGGGCCGGGAGACCCAGTACTTC,TRBV24-1,NA,TRBJ2-5,13,few
CASSLADTQYF,TGTGCCAGCAGCTTAGCAGATACGCAGTATTTT,TRBV7-2,NA,TRBJ2-3,11,NA
CATSSSTSSGAGAQYF,TGTGCCACCAGCAGCTCTACCTCCAGCGGGGCAGGGGCCCAGTACTTC,TRBV15,NA,TRBJ2-5,16,NA
CASSQLAGADEQFF,TGCGCCAGCAGCCAATTAGCGGGAGCCGATGAGCAGTTCTTC,TRBV4-1,TRBD2,TRBJ2-1,14,NA
CASSTQRRGTGELFF,TGTGCCAGCAGCACCCAAAGGCGGGGAACCGGGGAGCTGTTTTTT,TRBV2,NA,TRBJ2-2,15,once
CASSLWVSGAGNTIYF,TGTGCCAGCAGCTTATGGGTATCAGGGGCTGGAAACACCATATATTTT,TRBV7-9,NA,TRBJ1-3,16,once
CASSDWPLGSGTQYF,TGCGCCAGCAGTGATTGGCCGCTGGGGAGTGGTACGCAGTATTTT,TRBV10-1,NA,TRBJ2-3,15,NA
CASARTLNTGELFF,TGTGCCTCAGCACGGACGTTGAACACCGGGGAGCTGTTTTTT,TRBV6-4,NA,TRBJ2-2,14,NA
CASRTADPYEQYF,TGTGCCAGCAGGACAGCGGATCCCTACGAGCAGTACTTC,TRBV28,NA,TRBJ2-7,13,NA
CASSYSGMGGAEKLFF,TGTGCCAGCAGTTACTCCGGTATGGGGGGAGCAGAAAAACTGTTTTTT,TRBV6-5,NA,TRBJ1-4,16,NA
CASSVGTAANYGYTF,TGTGCCAGCAGCGTAGGAACAGCCGCTAACTATGGCTACACCTTC,TRBV9,NA,TRBJ1-2,15,NA
CASEGGFFNLGRVYEQYF,TGTGCCAGCGAGGGCGGGTTTTTCAACCTGGGACGGGTCTACGAGCAGTACTTC,TRBV21-1,NA,TRBJ2-7,18,NA
CASSFRSGELFF,TGTGCCAGCAGCTTTCGTAGCGGGGAGCTGTTTTTT,TRBV7-2,NA,TRBJ2-2,12,NA
CASTATGQGDSPLHF,TGCGCCAGCACCGCTACCGGACAGGGGGATTCACCCCTCCACTTT,TRBV5-1,TRBD1,TRBJ1-6,15,NA
CASSNSEGATSF,TGTGCCAGCAGCAATTCCGAAGGGGCCACCTCCTTT,TRBV3-1/TRBV3-2,NA,TRBJ1-6,12,NA
CASSLTGGSTDTQYF,TGTGCCAGCAGCTTGACAGGGGGGTCCACAGATACGCAGTATTTT,TRBV7-3,TRBD1,TRBJ2-3,15,NA
CAIRGQGSSYNEQFF,TGTGCCATCAGAGGACAGGGAAGCTCCTACAATGAGCAGTTCTTC,TRBV10-3,TRBD1,TRBJ2-1,15,few
CASIVTGLAGGGANVLTF,TGTGCCAGTATAGTAACAGGGCTAGCGGGAGGTGGGGCCAACGTCCTGACTTTC,TRBV19,TRBD2,TRBJ2-6,18,NA
CASSPASGGISYNEQFF,TGCGCCAGCAGCCCAGCTTCGGGCGGGATCTCCTACAATGAGCAGTTCTTC,TRBV5-1,NA,TRBJ2-1,17,NA
CASSEQGAGEQYF,TGCGCCAGCAGTGAACAGGGGGCCGGCGAGCAGTACTTC,TRBV10-2,TRBD1,TRBJ2-7,13,NA
CASSLELAGGSLDTQYF,TGCGCCAGCAGCTTAGAACTAGCGGGAGGGTCCCTAGATACGCAGTATTTT,TRBV5-1,TRBD2,TRBJ2-3,17,once
CASSAPAGAQYF,TGTGCCAGCAGCGCCCCCGCAGGGGCGCAGTATTTT,TRBV11-3,NA,TRBJ2-3,12,NA
CASSLGWGTDTQYF,TGTGCCAGCAGTTTGGGATGGGGCACAGATACGCAGTATTTT,TRBV6-5,NA,TRBJ2-3,14,once
CASISGGPDTQYF,TGTGCCAGCATCTCGGGAGGGCCAGATACGCAGTATTTT,TRBV7-2,TRBD2,TRBJ2-3,13,NA
CASSLKDRDVEQYF,TGTGCCAGCAGCTTAAAGGACAGGGATGTAGAGCAGTACTTC,TRBV7-2,TRBD1,TRBJ2-7,14,NA
CASSRGTVSSYEQYF,TGTGCCAGCAGCCGCGGGACAGTGAGCTCCTACGAGCAGTACTTC,TRBV7-7,NA,TRBJ2-7,15,NA
CASSLSGETQYF,TGTGCCAGCAGTCTAAGTGGAGAGACCCAGTACTTC,TRBV2,NA,TRBJ2-5,12,NA
CASSRAGGNEQFF,TGTGCCAGCAGCAGAGCCGGGGGGAATGAGCAGTTCTTC,TRBV3-1/TRBV3-2,TRBD2,TRBJ2-1,13,NA
CASSLGSRGGTEAFF,TGCGCCAGCAGCTTGGGATCTCGGGGTGGGACTGAAGCTTTCTTT,TRBV5-1,NA,TRBJ1-1,15,once
CASSWGQGGVTGELFF,TGTGCCAGCAGCTGGGGACAGGGAGGCGTCACCGGGGAGCTGTTTTTT,TRBV5-4,TRBD1,TRBJ2-2,16,NA
CAISEMSGRGSYNEQFF,TGTGCCATCAGTGAGATGTCCGGGCGGGGCTCCTACAATGAGCAGTTCTTC,TRBV10-3,NA,TRBJ2-1,17,NA
CAWSGRFEANYGYTF,TGTGCCTGGAGTGGGCGGTTCGAAGCTAACTATGGCTACACCTTC,TRBV30,NA,TRBJ1-2,15,NA
CASSYSYGYTF,TGTGCCAGCAGTTACAGCTATGGCTACACCTTC,TRBV6-6,NA,TRBJ1-2,11,NA
CASGKSGQGFATNEKLFF,TGTGCTAGTGGTAAATCGGGACAGGGCTTTGCAACTAATGAAAAACTGTTTTTT,TRBV12-5,TRBD1,TRBJ1-4,18,NA
CASSSTPSYEQYF,TGTGCCAGCAGTTCGACTCCTTCCTACGAGCAGTACTTC,TRBV28,NA,TRBJ2-7,13,NA
CASRDIAGAIMETQYF,TGTGCCAGCAGGGATATAGCGGGGGCTATCATGGAGACCCAGTACTTC,TRBV27,TRBD2,TRBJ2-5,16,NA
CASSLAEDRANEKLFF,TGTGCCAGCAGCTTGGCAGAGGACAGGGCAAATGAAAAACTGTTTTTT,TRBV5-4,TRBD1,TRBJ1-4,16,few
CASSESGTSGRYTGELFF,TGTGCCAGCAGTGAGTCCGGGACTAGCGGGAGATACACCGGGGAGCTGTTTTTT,TRBV6-1,TRBD2,TRBJ2-2,18,NA
CASSPLGGADQPQHF,TGCGCCAGCAGCCCCCTGGGGGGCGCGGATCAGCCCCAGCATTTT,TRBV5-1,NA,TRBJ1-5,15,NA
CAISDGRSGYF,TGTGCCATCAGTGATGGGCGTTCGGGGTACTTC,TRBV10-3,NA,TRBJ2-7,11,NA
CAWSVIPGSYEQYF,TGTGCCTGGAGTGTTATACCGGGTTCCTACGAGCAGTACTTC,TRBV30,NA,TRBJ2-7,14,NA
CASMGQGGKNYGYTF,TGTGCCAGCATGGGTCAAGGGGGAAAAAACTATGGCTACACCTTC,TRBV6-5,NA,TRBJ1-2,15,NA
CASVGGGGLYNEQFF,TGTGCCAGCGTGGGGGGCGGCGGGCTTTACAATGAGCAGTTCTTC,TRBV28,NA,TRBJ2-1,15,NA